This TCR beta chain was observed in a study of blood T cell repertoires in COVID-19. As to this clone: At one end, the junction sequence differs from germline, possibly due to a read error.

Measured with immunoSEQ multiplex PCR; TCRdb has only the in-frame clones, and not every one. The sample shows around 15,000 clones, 75% to 90% of them seen only once. Germline CDR1 is SEHNR and CDR2 is FQNEAQ (reference sequence). This CDR3 contains 12 residues. Sequencing used peripheral blood. The sequence derives from a man between 35 and 55 years old with active or convalescent COVID-19. The rearrangement links TRBV7-9 to TRBJ1-2, with 7 bases that match TRBD1. The CDR3, as DNA: TGTGCCAGCAACCGCCAACAGGGGCCGTCCGCCTTC. This translates into CASNRQQGPSAF.